Following are 30 T cell receptor beta chains from one sample sequenced in a study of vaccination effects on CD4 cells after COVID-19. Their recognized antigens are unknown. The method was immunoSEQ multiplex PCR; TCRdb's version includes in-frame clones alone and lacks a portion of them. The sample holds 55,000 to 80,000 clones, roughly 72% seen once. Antigen-specific CD4+ T cells expanded by the ViraFEST assay with viral peptide pools were then sequenced. An approximately 10-day culture period preceded the isolation of CD4+ T cells. The study found no prior SARS-CoV-2 infection in the vaccine recipients, who tested negative for nucleocapsid antibodies. Here the sequenced sample was CD4+ T cells from PBMCs cultured with HCoV-OC43 spike peptides, taken before COVID-19 vaccination. Subset reported: HCoV-OC43 spike overlapping peptide pool stimulation. Receptor source: a human donor who received a COVID-19 vaccine.

This chain uses TRBV27 with TRBJ2-7; D is perhaps TRBD1 or TRBD2 (6 bases each). Trimming took 2 bases from V and 2 from J, leaving 13 bases between them. The CDR3 is 15 residues long. Germline CDR1 reads MNHEY; CDR2 reads SMNVEV (reference sequence). The CDR3 region has the DNA TGTGCCAGCAGTTTAAGGGGGGAGTCCCCCTACGAGCAGTACGTC. The encoded protein is CASSLRGESPYEQYV.

As DNA, the CDR3 is TGTGCCAGCAGCGGGGCCAGCGGGGGGGCGGATACGCAGTATTTT. Protein: CASSGASGGADTQYF. The chain links TRBV7-3 to TRBJ2-3; 10 bases agree with TRBD2. Losses at the gene ends were 5 bases for V and 6 bases for J; bases not matched to a gene: 8. Germline V gene sequence: CDR1 SGHTA, CDR2 FQGTGA. CDR3 length: 15 amino acids.

The rearrangement links TRBV3-1 (or the pseudogene TRBV3-2) to TRBJ2-5; possible D gene TRBD2, 6 bases. CDR1 is LGHDT, CDR2 YNNKEL, per germline (reference sequence). The CDR3 totals 14 residues. Between the trimmed V and J ends, which lost 1 base and 4 bases, there was a span of 10 bases. CDR3 loop: CASSQGHGGETQYF. In DNA, the CDR3 is TGTGCCAGCAGCCAAGGACACGGGGGAGAGACCCAGTACTTC.

With respect to this clone: One end of the junction fails to match germline, which may point to a read error. The chain's CDR3 is CASRSQADGGNQPQHF. In nucleotides, the CDR3 is TGTGCCAGTAGATCCCAGGCAGACGGCGGCAACCAGCCCCAGCATTTT. The rearrangement joins TRBV19 to TRBJ1-5; D is unclear. Looked up from germline, CDR1 is LNHDA and CDR2 is SQIVND (reference sequence). The CDR3 length is 16 residues.

V gene TRBV7-2 combines with J gene TRBJ1-1; unclear D gene. The CDR3 is 15 amino acids. V was trimmed by 7 bases and J by 0 bases, leaving 15 bases between them. Germline lookup yields CDR1 SGHTA and CDR2 FQGNSA. CDR3 sequence (DNA): TGTGCCAGCACCCAGAGGCCACAGATGAACACTGAAGCTTTCTTT. Its translation: CASTQRPQMNTEAFF.

Comment on this clone: Different DNA sequences within this sample yield the same CDR3. The chain recombines TRBV5-1 with TRBJ2-3; 7 positions match TRBD1. Germline trimming cut 1 base from V and 5 bases from J; bases unmatched to any gene: 4. Looked up from germline, CDR1 is SGHRS and CDR2 is YFSETQ. This CDR3 is built from 14 residues. CDR3 sequence reads: CASSLTGVEDTQYF. The CDR3 DNA follows: TGCGCCAGCAGCTTGACAGGGGTGGAAGATACGCAGTATTTT.

The J gene is TRBJ2-2, the V gene TRBV5-1; D is unresolved. The ends were cut back, 1 base at V and 2 bases at J, with 6 bases in the middle. The CDR3 covers 14 residues. Per germline, CDR1 SGHRS and CDR2 YFSETQ. The CDR3 DNA is TGCGCCAGCAGCTTGTCTCTTAACACCGGGGAGCTGTTTTTT. Translated, it gives CASSLSLNTGELFF. The full variable domain, its missing parts supplied by reference TRBV5-1 and TRBJ2-2, is KAGVTQTPRYLIKTRGQQVTLSCSPISGHRSVSWYQQTPGQGLQFLFEYFSETQRNKGNFPGRFSGRQFSNSRSEMNVSTLELGDSALYLCASSLSLNTGELFFGEGSRLTVL.

The chain carries TRBV5-4 and TRBJ1-3; TRBD1 is a possible D gene (6 bases). V was shortened by 3 bases and J by 1 base, with 8 bases between the two germline ends. CDR1 is SGHNT and CDR2 is YYREEE in the germline V gene (reference sequence). The CDR3 runs 14 residues. CDR3 nucleotides: TGTGCCAGCAGCTACACAGGGTCTGGAAACACCATATATTTT. Its protein is CASSYTGSGNTIYF.

This clone was seen more than once but under ten times. This rearrangement joins TRBV4-1 to TRBJ1-6; 7 bases match TRBD1. The CDR3 spans 14 residues. The V and J ends lost 5 bases and 7 bases, in that order; junction bases with no gene match: 5. Looked up from germline, CDR1 is MGHRA and CDR2 is YSYEKL. The CDR3 is CASSATGWNSPLHF. The CDR3, as DNA: TGCGCCAGCAGCGCGACAGGGTGGAATTCACCCCTCCACTTT.

The rearrangement uses TRBV6-5 and TRBJ2-6; D gene unclear. CDR1 is MNHEY and CDR2 is SVGAGI in the germline V gene. The CDR3 is 14 amino acids. V lost 5 bases and J lost 0, with 5 bases in between. The CDR3 coding sequence is TGTGCCAGCAGTATCAACTCTGGGGCCAACGTCCTGACTTTC. Translating gives CASSINSGANVLTF.

The rearrangement links TRBV25-1 to TRBJ2-5; the D gene could be TRBD1 or TRBD2 (6 bases each). This CDR3 spans 14 amino acids. Germline CDR1 MGHDK, CDR2 SYGVNS. V lost 7 bases and J lost 3, with 15 bases in between. The CDR3 region is CASTLGGSKETQYF. The DNA for the CDR3 is TGTGCCAGCACCTTGGGGGGCAGCAAAGAGACCCAGTACTTC.

This clone was detected once. The chain has TRBV6-4 and TRBJ2-2; tentatively, D is TRBD2 (6 bases). The V gene lost 2 bases and the J gene lost 6 bases, with 10 bases spanning the gap. Germline CDR1 MRHNA, CDR2 SNTAGT. This CDR3 region has 14 residues. In DNA, the CDR3 is TGTGCCAGCAGTGACAGGAGGGGTTCCGGGGAGCTGTTTTTT. It is translated as CASSDRRGSGELFF.

This clone occurred a few times. The V and J genes are TRBV6-6 and TRBJ1-1; perhaps TRBD1 as D (6 bases). The CDR3 totals 15 residues. V was trimmed by 7 bases and J by 4 bases, leaving 19 bases between them. CDR1 and CDR2 from the germline V gene are MNHNY and SVGAGI (reference sequence). Here the CDR3 DNA reads TGTGCCAGCAACAACCGAGGGGGGCTGGGCACTGAAGCTTTCTTT. Protein: CASNNRGGLGTEAFF.

This clone was counted between two and nine times. V and J are TRBV5-5 and TRBJ2-7; D tentatively reads TRBD1 or TRBD2 (6 bases each). Looked up from germline, CDR1 is SGHKS and CDR2 is YYEKEE (reference sequence). Trimming took 3 bases from V and 0 from J, leaving 13 bases between them. The CDR3 runs 15 residues. The CDR3: CASSSGAASSYEQYV. The DNA for the CDR3 is TGTGCCAGCAGCTCGGGGGCTGCTAGCTCCTACGAGCAGTACGTC.

In its sample, this clone was seen a few times. The rearrangement links TRBV2 to TRBJ1-5, with D possibly matching TRBD1 (5 bases). Trimming pared 6 bases from V and 0 bases from J, leaving 12 bases between. This CDR3 has 15 residues. Germline CDR1 reads SNHLY; CDR2 reads FYNNEI. The CDR3 sequence: CASRRDPRSNQPQHF. As DNA, the CDR3 is TGTGCCAGCAGGCGGGACCCACGTAGCAATCAGCCCCAGCATTTT.

The chain is built from TRBV19 and TRBJ2-5; D possibly matches TRBD1 or TRBD2 (7 bases each). The CDR3 length is 16 residues. V gave up 1 base and J gave up 5 bases, with 17 bases separating them. CDR1 and CDR2 from the germline V gene are LNHDA and SQIVND (reference sequence). CDR3 sequence (DNA): TGTGCCAGTAGTATAGGGGGAGGGGGCGGCGGGGAGACCCAGTACTTC. Its protein is CASSIGGGGGGETQYF. The full variable domain, its missing parts supplied by reference TRBV19 and TRBJ2-5, is DGGITQSPKYLFRKEGQNVTLSCEQNLNHDAMYWYRQDPGQGLRLIYYSQIVNDFQKGDIAEGYSVSREKKESFPLTVTSAQKNPTAFYLCASSIGGGGGGETQYFGPGTRLLVL.

The chain joins TRBV6-6 to TRBJ1-6; D is unclear. The CDR3 is 13 residues long. Germline V gives CDR1 MNHNY, CDR2 SVGAGI (reference sequence). Trimming removed 7 bases at V and 14 bases at J, with 18 bases between. CDR3 in DNA: TGTGCCAGCATCCCTGACGCCGGCTCCACCCTCCACTTT. Translation gives CASIPDAGSTLHF.

The gene calls are TRBV4-1 and TRBJ2-3, with 8 bases lining up with TRBD2. The CDR3 extends over 20 amino acids. Trimming cost V 6 bases and J 2 bases; bases outside gene matches: 22. The germline V gene encodes CDR1 MGHRA and CDR2 YSYEKL. CDR3 loop: CASRHSPRRGGPPHTDTQYF. The CDR3 coding sequence is TGCGCCAGCAGACATTCCCCAAGACGGGGGGGCCCACCCCACACAGATACGCAGTATTTT.

This clone was counted a few times. The chain combines TRBV5-1 with TRBJ1-2; no reliable D call. V was pared by 3 bases and J by 7 bases, with 16 bases between. This CDR3 has 14 amino acids. The germline CDR1 and CDR2 sequences are SGHRS and YFSETQ. The CDR3 sequence: CASSSLGEYSGYTF. The CDR3 nucleotides are TGCGCCAGCAGCTCCCTCGGAGAGTACAGTGGCTACACCTTC.

This clone was observed once. The chain recombines TRBV10-3 with TRBJ1-3; maybe TRBD1 (5 bases). The CDR3 has 14 residues. The germline V and J ends were trimmed by 6 bases and 3 bases, with 12 bases remaining between them. Germline CDR1 is ENHRY and CDR2 is SYGVKD. The CDR3: CAISPTGDGNTIYF. The CDR3 DNA follows: TGTGCCATCAGCCCCACGGGGGATGGAAACACCATATATTTT.

The chain is built from TRBV28 and TRBJ2-3; 8 bases match TRBD1. The CDR3 totals 14 residues. Trimming at V came to 2 bases and at J to 9 bases, leaving 7 bases not matched to a gene. CDR1 MDHEN and CDR2 SYDVKM come from the germline V gene. The CDR3, as DNA: TGTGCCAGCAGTTTAGCCGGGACAGGTCTAACGCAGTATTTT. Its translation: CASSLAGTGLTQYF.

The chain couples TRBV6-2 or TRBV6-3 to TRBJ2-1; 7 bases agree with TRBD1. The V and J ends lost 4 bases and 2 bases, in that order; junction bases with no gene match: 5. Germline lookup yields CDR1 MNHEY and CDR2 SVGEGT. There are 15 residues in the CDR3. The CDR3 sequence: CASSFGTAAYNEQFF. In nucleotides, the CDR3 is TGTGCCAGCAGTTTCGGGACAGCGGCCTACAATGAGCAGTTCTTC.

This chain joins TRBV12-2 and TRBJ2-2; TRBD1 is the table's D call and was not checked against the DNA. TRBV12-2 is listed as a pseudogene. CDR3 length equals 19 residues. The CDR3 here is CASRLEPATGIRNTGELFF. CDR3 DNA: TGTGCAAGTCGCTTAGAACCCGCGACAGGGATTAGGAACACCGGGGAGCTGTTTTTT.

This clone was seen a handful of times. The CDR3 DNA follows: TGTGCCAGCAGGGGCCTAAGGGTGCCGAGCTCCTACGAGCAGTACGTC. Its translation is CASRGLRVPSSYEQYV. The chain recombines TRBV7-8 with TRBJ2-7; D gene ambiguous. The CDR3 consists of 16 residues. Germline V CDR1 and CDR2: SGHVS, FQNEAQ. V lost 6 bases to trimming and J lost 0 bases, with 18 bases between them.

The chain uses TRBV6-5 and TRBJ2-2, with D possibly matching TRBD2 (5 bases). Trimming took 5 bases from V and 7 from J, leaving 11 bases between them. CDR1 is MNHEY, CDR2 SVGAGI, per germline. The CDR3 sequence is 13 residues long. The DNA for the CDR3 is TGTGCCAGCAGTCATCGGGGTGTCGGGGAGCTGTTTTTT. Protein product: CASSHRGVGELFF.

V gene TRBV2 combines with J gene TRBJ2-2, with 9 bases that match TRBD1. Germline loops: CDR1 SNHLY, CDR2 FYNNEI. V shed 4 bases, J shed 5 bases, and the junction held 2 bases outside the gene matches. There are 14 residues in the CDR3. The CDR3 coding sequence is TGTGCCAGCAGTGGACAGGGGGTTACCGGGGAGCTGTTTTTT. Its translation: CASSGQGVTGELFF.

The chain combines TRBV20-1 with TRBJ1-1; D unresolved. Trimming cost V 3 bases and J 7 bases, with 12 bases left between them. Germline CDR1 and CDR2: DFQATT and SNEGSKA (reference sequence). This CDR3 has 12 residues. The DNA of the CDR3 is TGCAGTGCTAGTTATACGGTGGGTGAAGCTTTCTTT. It is translated as CSASYTVGEAFF.

The chain uses TRBV6-1 and TRBJ1-2; possible D gene TRBD1, 5 bases. Trimming pared 2 bases from V and 0 bases from J, leaving 13 bases between. CDR1 is MNHNS and CDR2 is SASEGT in the germline V gene. The CDR3 is 16 amino acids. CDR3 DNA: TGTGCCAGCAGTGAATACAGGTTAGGTGCTAACTATGGCTACACCTTC. As protein: CASSEYRLGANYGYTF.

The chain links TRBV18 to TRBJ1-4; D unclear. Per the germline V gene, CDR1 is KGHSH and CDR2 is LQKENI. The germline V and J ends were trimmed by 6 bases and 4 bases, with 12 bases remaining between them. The CDR3 has 14 residues. CDR3 in amino acids: CASSKGADNEKLFF. CDR3 nucleotides: TGTGCCAGCTCTAAGGGAGCAGATAATGAAAAACTGTTTTTT.

In its sample, this clone was seen a few times. The V gene is TRBV3-1 (or the pseudogene TRBV3-2), the J gene TRBJ2-2; D gene unclear. CDR1 is LGHDT and CDR2 is YNNKEL in the germline V gene (reference sequence). This CDR3 contains 11 residues. The V gene lost 4 bases and the J gene lost 9 bases, with 6 bases spanning the gap. The CDR3 loop reads CASSRSRELFF. DNA of the CDR3: TGTGCCAGCAGCCGAAGCCGGGAGCTGTTTTTT.